These 7 T cell receptor beta chains originate from one sample sequenced in a study of metastatic and nonmetastatic thyroid tumors. No treatment of any kind had been given to any patient before thyroid surgery. TCRdb reprocessed the PCR reads via MiXCR. The sample holds some 16,000 clones, about an eighth seen once. Sequencing was carried out using tumor tissue. These receptors were obtained from a female donor with papillary thyroid cancer or a benign thyroid nodule (not recorded which). Some clones in this sample may be carry-over from other donors' samples.

This clone was counted ten times or more. The chain joins TRBV5-6 to TRBJ2-5; tentative D call: TRBD2 (5 bases). Germline V gene sequence: CDR1 SGHDT, CDR2 YYEEEE. The CDR3 has 12 amino acids. Trimming pared 2 bases from V and 7 bases from J, leaving 9 bases between. CDR3 region: CASSLIEGTQYF. CDR3 nucleotides: TGTGCCAGCAGCTTAATTGAGGGGACCCAGTACTTC.

This clone was seen many times. The J gene is TRBJ2-7, the V gene TRBV20-1; 12 bases are a match to TRBD2. The CDR3 length is 15 residues. Germline lookup yields CDR1 DFQATT and CDR2 SNEGSKA (reference sequence). V gave up 5 bases and J gave up 1 base; unmatched junction bases: 6. The chain's CDR3 is CSAGGLAGGSYEQYF. The CDR3 nucleotides are TGCAGTGCTGGGGGACTAGCGGGCGGATCCTACGAGCAGTACTTC.

This clone was observed a handful of times. The chain has TRBV6-1 and TRBJ2-7; D is unresolved. This CDR3 is built from 13 residues. Trimming cost V 7 bases and J 6 bases, with 16 bases left between them. Germline CDR1 and CDR2: MNHNS and SASEGT. CDR3 sequence: CASIQSTFGEQYF. In DNA form, the CDR3 reads TGTGCCAGCATCCAGAGCACGTTCGGCGAGCAGTACTTC.

This clone was recorded at least ten times. The chain carries TRBV20-1 and TRBJ2-2; 10 bases fit TRBD2. In germline, CDR1 is DFQATT, CDR2 SNEGSKA (reference sequence). The CDR3 contains 16 residues. After removal of 3 bases from V and 4 bases from J, the junction contained 8 bases not matched to a gene. CDR3 DNA sequence: TGCAGTGCTAGTCCTAGCGGGGGCCCTTTCACCGGGGAGCTGTTTTTT. As protein: CSASPSGGPFTGELFF.

Ten or more counts support this clone. The chain combines TRBV12-3 or TRBV12-4 with TRBJ1-2; D perhaps matches TRBD1 (6 bases). This CDR3 contains 15 residues. V was shortened by 3 bases and J by 8 bases, with 19 bases between the two germline ends. CDR3 sequence reads: CASSFVGGGARGYTF. In DNA form, the CDR3 reads TGTGCCAGCAGTTTTGTAGGAGGGGGGGCTCGAGGCTACACCTTC.

This clone was seen a handful of times. The chain is built from TRBV6-1 and TRBJ2-7; 7 bases line up with TRBD2. The CDR3 sequence is 16 residues long. Trimming removed 3 bases from V and 3 bases from J; junction bases left unmatched: 11. Germline values: CDR1 MNHNS, CDR2 SASEGT. CDR3 protein: CASSELGGASFYEQYF. The CDR3 nucleotides read TGTGCCAGCAGTGAGCTGGGAGGGGCCAGCTTCTACGAGCAGTACTTC.

This clone occurred many times. The chain joins TRBV19 to TRBJ2-3; D may match TRBD1 or TRBD2 (6 bases each). V was cut by 10 bases and J by 0 bases, with 17 bases left in between. Germline CDR1 LNHDA, CDR2 SQIVND (reference sequence). This CDR3 is 15 amino acids long. The CDR3 loop reads CATSNGGHSTDTQYF. CDR3 DNA: TGTGCCACCTCAAACGGGGGACATAGCACAGATACGCAGTATTTT.